The 21 T cell receptor beta chains below were found in one sample sequenced in a study of OX40 agonist ivuxolimab in advanced cancers. The repertoire was sequenced with immunoSEQ multiplex PCR; TCRdb's copy has only in-frame clones and lacks some. This table has tens of thousands of clones, about 86% appearing once. The specimen was CD4+ or CD8+ T cells sorted from blood, collected in a trial of the OX40 agonist ivuxolimab. Every receptor here comes from an adult with an advanced solid tumor such as melanoma, head and neck, liver or kidney cancer.

The J gene is TRBJ1-2, the V gene TRBV18; D remains ambiguous. Germline-derived CDR1 and CDR2 are KGHSH and LQKENI. Trimming removed 2 bases at V and 6 bases at J, with 4 bases between. The CDR3 has 11 amino acids. The CDR3 sequence is CASSPSHGYTF. CDR3 nucleotide sequence: TGTGCCAGCTCACCATCTCATGGCTACACCTTC.

This clone came up once. CDR3 nucleotides: TGTGCCAGCAGCCAACAGCACAATGAGCAGTTCTTC. Translation: CASSQQHNEQFF. This chain links TRBV14 with TRBJ2-1; D is unresolved. This CDR3 has 12 residues. The V gene lost 2 bases and the J gene lost 5 bases, with 4 bases spanning the gap. The germline V gene encodes CDR1 SGHDN and CDR2 FVKESK. The full variable domain, with the rest looked up from reference TRBV14 and TRBJ2-1, is EAGVTQFPSHSVIEKGQTVTLRCDPISGHDNLYWYRRVMGKEIKFLLHFVKESKQDESGMPNNRFLAERTGGTYSTLKVQPAELEDSGVYFCASSQQHNEQFFGPGTRLTVL.

J is TRBJ2-1 and V is TRBV9; 14 bases align to TRBD2. The length of the CDR3 is 15 residues. The germline CDR1 and CDR2 sequences are SGDLS and YYNGEE. V gave up 3 bases and J gave up 6 bases; unmatched junction bases: 2. The CDR3 DNA sequence: TGTGCCAGCAGCGGGGGACTAGCGGGAGTCAATGAGCAGTTCTTC. Residues: CASSGGLAGVNEQFF.

The rearrangement links TRBV6-1 to TRBJ1-2, with D perhaps matching TRBD1 (6 bases). V was shortened by 10 bases and J by 4 bases, with 22 bases between the two germline ends. The V gene's germline CDR1 is MNHNS and CDR2 SASEGT. The CDR3 has 15 residues. The CDR3 DNA sequence: TGTGCCACCACGGGACATCCAGGCAGGACCTATGGCTACACCTTC. Translation gives CATTGHPGRTYGYTF.

This chain uses TRBV5-8 with TRBJ2-1; TRBD1 matches at 10 bases. Germline values: CDR1 SGHTS, CDR2 YDEGEE. Trimming removed 3 bases from V and 10 bases from J; junction bases left unmatched: 13. This CDR3 is built from 16 residues. The DNA for the CDR3 is TGTGCCAGCAGCTACCTTTTTATGACAGGGGGCGACGAGCAGTTCTTC. This translates into CASSYLFMTGGDEQFF.

The chain has TRBV5-1 and TRBJ1-4; D not resolved. Per germline, CDR1 SGHRS and CDR2 YFSETQ. This CDR3 has 15 residues. V lost 4 bases and J lost 11, with 21 bases in between. The CDR3 protein is CASSLGSTVSDKLFF. CDR3 nucleotide sequence: TGCGCCAGCAGCCTGGGGTCGACGGTTTCCGATAAACTGTTTTTT.

CDR3 nucleotide sequence: TGTGCCAGCAGCTTGGCCGTGGGGTTGGAGACCCAGTACTTC. Its translation is CASSLAVGLETQYF. The V and J genes are TRBV5-6 and TRBJ2-5; D gene unclear. The CDR3 length is 14 residues. V dropped 0 bases and J dropped 5 bases, with 11 bases sitting between them. Germline V gene lookup returns CDR1 SGHDT and CDR2 YYEEEE.

The chain couples TRBV28 to TRBJ2-7, with TRBD1 matching 7 bases. Germline trimming cut 3 bases from V and 2 bases from J; bases unmatched to any gene: 7. The CDR3 is 15 residues long. From germline, CDR1 is MDHEN and CDR2 SYDVKM. CDR3 loop: CASSFPTGPTYEQYF. The CDR3, as DNA: TGTGCCAGCAGTTTCCCGACAGGGCCCACCTACGAGCAGTACTTC.

The rearrangement links TRBV10-3 to TRBJ2-3; D unclear. V lost 0 bases to trimming and J lost 0 bases, with 10 bases between them. This CDR3 has 16 residues. The germline gives CDR1 ENHRY, CDR2 SYGVKD. The DNA of the CDR3 is TGTGCCATCAGTGAGTCGAGCACCTCTAGCACAGATACGCAGTATTTT. Translated, it gives CAISESSTSSTDTQYF.

The CDR3 spells CAWSGGPTWGYTF. The CDR3 coding sequence is TGTGCCTGGAGTGGCGGCCCCACCTGGGGCTACACCTTC. V gene TRBV30 combines with J gene TRBJ1-2; D is unclear. Deletions cut 1 base from V and 8 bases from J, with 14 bases between. This CDR3 comprises 13 residues. Germline CDR1 reads GTSNPN; CDR2 reads SVGIG (reference sequence).

This chain joins TRBV5-1 and TRBJ1-4; tentatively, D is TRBD1 (5 bases). The CDR3 length is 14 residues. The germline V gene encodes CDR1 SGHRS and CDR2 YFSETQ. The V and J ends lost 8 bases and 7 bases respectively, with 18 bases between them. The CDR3 DNA reads TGCGCCAGTCGCTCTGCCTGGGGCGGTGAAAAACTGTTTTTT. Amino acids: CASRSAWGGEKLFF.

V and J are TRBV6-5 and TRBJ1-2, with a weak D call TRBD1 (5 bases). The germline V and J ends were trimmed by 4 bases and 7 bases, with 16 bases remaining between them. The germline V gene has CDR1 MNHEY and CDR2 SVGAGI. The CDR3 consists of 14 residues. CDR3 amino acids: CASSSGGRGVGYTF. The CDR3 DNA reads TGTGCCAGCAGTTCCGGCGGACGGGGGGTTGGCTACACCTTC.

This clone was counted a single time. The V gene is TRBV4-1, the J gene TRBJ2-7; D is uncertain. V dropped 4 bases and J dropped 1 base, with 14 bases sitting between them. This CDR3 has 15 amino acids. Per the germline V gene, CDR1 is MGHRA and CDR2 is YSYEKL. DNA for the CDR3: TGCGCCAGCAGCCGAGAGGCAGGCCTATCCTACGAGCAGTACTTC. Protein product: CASSREAGLSYEQYF.

The chain has TRBV6-6 and TRBJ2-1, with D maybe TRBD1 (5 bases). Germline-derived CDR1 and CDR2 are MNHNY and SVGAGI (reference sequence). Between the trimmed V and J ends, which lost 5 bases and 8 bases, there was a span of 7 bases. This CDR3 is 11 amino acids long. This CDR3 is CASSRRDEQFF. Written as DNA, the CDR3 is TGTGCCAGCAGTCGCAGGGATGAGCAGTTCTTC.

The J gene is TRBJ1-5, the V gene TRBV30, with a tentative D call TRBD1 (6 bases). Germline CDR1 reads GTSNPN; CDR2 reads SVGIG (reference sequence). The CDR3 has 15 residues. V was cut by 0 bases and J by 7 bases, with 16 bases left in between. The CDR3 nucleotides are TGTGCCTGGAGTGTACTAGGAGGGGGTAGGCAGCCCCAGCATTTT. Its translation: CAWSVLGGGRQPQHF.

This chain links TRBV19 with TRBJ1-1; D perhaps matches TRBD1 (5 bases). The CDR3 spans 12 residues. CDR1 is LNHDA and CDR2 is SQIVND in the germline V gene (reference sequence). Trimming took off 5 bases at V and 3 bases at J, with 7 bases between the two ends. The DNA for the CDR3 is TGTGCCAGTAGTTGGGGGGACACTGAAGCTTTCTTT. Translating gives CASSWGDTEAFF.

The chain uses TRBV15 and TRBJ2-5; 7 nucleotides line up with TRBD2. CDR1 and CDR2 from the germline V gene are LNHNV and YYDKDF (reference sequence). The CDR3 sequence is 14 residues long. J lost 1 base, V lost 3 bases, and 2 bases had no gene match. This CDR3 is CATSRGGVQETQYF. CDR3 coding DNA: TGTGCCACCAGCAGGGGGGGGGTCCAAGAGACCCAGTACTTC.

The J gene is TRBJ1-3, the V gene TRBV5-1; no definite D call. The V and J ends lost 4 bases and 0 bases respectively, with 11 bases between them. The CDR3 is made up of 15 amino acids. CDR1 SGHRS and CDR2 YFSETQ come from the germline V gene. The CDR3 reads CASSLYSGSGNTIYF. CDR3 DNA: TGCGCCAGCAGCCTGTACTCGGGCTCTGGAAACACCATATATTTT.

The CDR3 spells CASSLGGTGGGQPQHF. CDR3 bases: TGCGCCAGCAGCTTGGGCGGGACAGGGGGTGGTCAGCCCCAGCATTTT. The rearrangement links TRBV5-1 to TRBJ1-5, with TRBD1 matching 11 bases. With 0 bases clipped from V and 6 bases from J, the junction kept 5 bases outside the gene matches. The CDR3 has 16 residues. Looked up from germline, CDR1 is SGHRS and CDR2 is YFSETQ.

The V and J genes are TRBV7-2 and TRBJ2-4; D is uncertain. With 5 bases removed from V and 0 bases from J, the gap between germline ends came to 14 bases. This CDR3 has 16 residues. Germline loops: CDR1 SGHTA, CDR2 FQGNSA. As DNA, the CDR3 is TGTGCCAGCAGCCTTTCGGGTGGTCTAGCCAAAAACATTCAGTACTTC. Its protein product is CASSLSGGLAKNIQYF.

The V and J genes are TRBV28 and TRBJ2-5; 16 nucleotides line up with TRBD2. V gave up 6 bases and J gave up 5 bases; unmatched junction bases: 0. The CDR3 runs to 14 residues. Germline assignment: CDR1 MDHEN and CDR2 SYDVKM. Here the CDR3 DNA reads TGTGCCAGCAGGGGACTAGCGGGAGGGGAGACCCAGTACTTC. Translation: CASRGLAGGETQYF.